This is a list of T cell receptor beta chains from one sample in a study of post-analysis software for immune sequencing data. TCRdb redid the calling of the PCR reads with MiXCR, one entry per CDR3 protein. The sample lists 650,000 to 850,000 distinct CDR3 sequences; about 53% were seen once. Material: blood. The receptors come from a girl between 10 and 17 years old with multiple sclerosis. CDR3s include the opening cysteine and the closing phenylalanine or tryptophan. A D gene is named only where the DNA matches it firmly. Clone size is shown for a subset of rows, as once, few, many or a class of expanded clone.

j_gene	abundance	v_gene	d_gene	CDR3nt	CDR3aa
TRBJ1-2	.	TRBV15	TRBD1	TGTGCCACCAGCAGCGACAGGGGCGGTGGCTACACCTTC	CATSSDRGGGYTF
TRBJ2-7	many	TRBV15	TRBD1	TGTGCCACCAGCTTCCGGACAGGGGGCTACGAGCAGTACTTC	CATSFRTGGYEQYF
TRBJ1-2	.	TRBV15	.	TGTGCCACCAGCAGAGATCCCGGAGTCTATGGCTACACCTTC	CATSRDPGVYGYTF
TRBJ2-1	.	TRBV7-3	TRBD2	TGTGCCAGCAGCCTAGGGGCGGGGGGGCCGAGCTCCTACAATGAGCAGTTCTTC	CASSLGAGGPSSYNEQFF
TRBJ2-4	once	TRBV3-1	.	TGTGCCAGCAGCCAAGATTTATCTCTAGCCAAAAACATTCAGTACTTC	CASSQDLSLAKNIQYF
TRBJ1-3	.	TRBV4-1	TRBD1	TGCGCCAGCAGCCGCAAAGATGGGGACAGGCCCTCTGGAAACACCATATATTTT	CASSRKDGDRPSGNTIYF
TRBJ2-7	few	TRBV29-1	TRBD1	TGCAGCGTTCGTCCGGGACAGGGGGTCTACGAGCAGTACTTC	CSVRPGQGVYEQYF
TRBJ2-3	many	TRBV20-1	TRBD2	TGCAGTGCGTCAGCGGGAGAGGGGGCAGATACGCAGTATTTT	CSASAGEGADTQYF
TRBJ1-2	.	TRBV12-3/TRBV12-4	.	TGTGCCAGCAGCGAAAGGTTCCCAGCTAACTATGGCTACACCTTC	CASSERFPANYGYTF
TRBJ2-1	.	TRBV7-3	TRBD1	TGTGCCAGCAGCTTTCCCAAAGCCCAAACAGGGGGCAGTTCCTACAATGAGCAGTTCTTC	CASSFPKAQTGGSSYNEQFF
TRBJ2-3	.	TRBV7-9	.	TGTGCCAGCAGCTTATCGATGGATACGCAGTATTTT	CASSLSMDTQYF
TRBJ2-7	.	TRBV10-3	TRBD2	TGTGCCATCAGTGGGGGGTATGGGTTTAGCGGGAGTTCCCACGAGCAGTACTTC	CAISGGYGFSGSSHEQYF
TRBJ2-3	.	TRBV20-1	.	TGCAGTGCTAGGTTTTCAGTTCGGGGCACAGATACGCAGTATTTT	CSARFSVRGTDTQYF
TRBJ2-7	few	TRBV25-1	TRBD1	TGTGCCAGCAGTGAATCCTTGACAGGGAGCTCCTACGAGCAGTACTTC	CASSESLTGSSYEQYF
TRBJ2-1	.	TRBV6-4	TRBD2	TGTGCCAGCAGAGTCACTAGCGGTGAGGTAAATGAGCAGTTCTTC	CASRVTSGEVNEQFF
TRBJ2-7	few	TRBV5-1	TRBD2	TGCGCCAGCAGCTTGGTATCCCTACTAGCGGGGGAAAGCGAGCAGTACTTC	CASSLVSLLAGESEQYF
TRBJ1-5	.	TRBV5-1	.	TGCGCCAGCAGCTTGGAAGGGTCTAGCAATCAGCCCCAGCATTTT	CASSLEGSSNQPQHF